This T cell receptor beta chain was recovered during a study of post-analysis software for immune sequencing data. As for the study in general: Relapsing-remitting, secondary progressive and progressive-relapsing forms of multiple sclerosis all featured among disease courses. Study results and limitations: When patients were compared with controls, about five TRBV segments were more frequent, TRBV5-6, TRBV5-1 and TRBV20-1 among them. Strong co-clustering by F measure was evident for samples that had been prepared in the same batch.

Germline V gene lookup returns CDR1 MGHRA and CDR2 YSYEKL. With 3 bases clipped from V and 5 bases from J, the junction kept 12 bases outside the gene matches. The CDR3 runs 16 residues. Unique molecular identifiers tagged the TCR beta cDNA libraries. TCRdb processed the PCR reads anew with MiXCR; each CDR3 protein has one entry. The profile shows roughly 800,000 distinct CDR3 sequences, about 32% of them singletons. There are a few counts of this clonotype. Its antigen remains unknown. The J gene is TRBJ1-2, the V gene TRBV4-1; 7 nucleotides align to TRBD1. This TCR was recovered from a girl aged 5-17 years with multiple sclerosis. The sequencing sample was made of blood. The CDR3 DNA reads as TGCGCCAGCAGCCAGGACGACAGGGTCGAAAAGTATGGCTACACCTTC. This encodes CASSQDDRVEKYGYTF.